This T cell receptor (beta chain) was recovered during a study of blood T cell repertoires in COVID-19. Trimming removed 7 bases at V and 6 bases at J, with 14 bases between. There are 13 residues in the CDR3. Germline lookup yields CDR1 MNHEY and CDR2 SVGAGI. The assay was immunoSEQ multiplex PCR, and TCRdb's table has in-frame clones only and misses some. Here the sample spans over 75,000 clones, around 80% being singletons. The chain employs TRBV6-5 and TRBJ2-3; tentative D call: TRBD1 (5 bases). The sample comprised peripheral blood. The receptor was isolated from an older man with acute or convalescent COVID-19. The CDR3 sequence: CASKGNLFDTQYF. In DNA form, the CDR3 reads TGTGCCAGCAAGGGGAATTTGTTCGATACGCAGTATTTT.